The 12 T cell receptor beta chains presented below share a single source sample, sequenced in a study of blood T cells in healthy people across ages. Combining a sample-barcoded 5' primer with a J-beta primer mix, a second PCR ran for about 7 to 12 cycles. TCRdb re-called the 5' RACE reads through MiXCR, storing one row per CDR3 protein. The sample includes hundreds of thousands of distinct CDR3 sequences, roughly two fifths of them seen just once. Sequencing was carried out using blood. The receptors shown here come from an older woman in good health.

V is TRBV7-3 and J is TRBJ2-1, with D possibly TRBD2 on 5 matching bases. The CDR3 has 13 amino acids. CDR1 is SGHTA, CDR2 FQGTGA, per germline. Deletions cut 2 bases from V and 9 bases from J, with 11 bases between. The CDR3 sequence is CASSLGREGEQFF. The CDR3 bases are TGTGCCAGCAGCTTAGGGCGAGAGGGTGAGCAGTTCTTC.

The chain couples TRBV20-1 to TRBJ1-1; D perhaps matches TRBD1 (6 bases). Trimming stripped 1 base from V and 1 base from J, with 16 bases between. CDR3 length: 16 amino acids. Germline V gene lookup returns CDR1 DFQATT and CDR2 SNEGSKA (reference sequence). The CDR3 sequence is CSARVKMGAGNTEAFF. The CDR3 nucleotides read TGCAGTGCTAGAGTAAAGATGGGGGCTGGGAACACTGAAGCTTTCTTT.

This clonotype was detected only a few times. The CDR3 DNA follows: TGTGCCAGCAGCCACAAGCGGGGGGGCTTCTACGAGCAGTACTTC. Translated, it gives CASSHKRGGFYEQYF. The chain combines TRBV12-3 or TRBV12-4 with TRBJ2-5, with 10 bases that match TRBD2. The DNA end lines up better with TRBJ2-7; the J call may be wrong. CDR3 size: 15 residues.

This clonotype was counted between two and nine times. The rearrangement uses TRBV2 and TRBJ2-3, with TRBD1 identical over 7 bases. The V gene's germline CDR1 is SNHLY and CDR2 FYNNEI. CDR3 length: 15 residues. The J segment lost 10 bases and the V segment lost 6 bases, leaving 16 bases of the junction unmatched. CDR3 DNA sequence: TGTGCCAGCAGGGCTTCGGGACAGCCCACAGAGGCGCAGTATTTT. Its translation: CASRASGQPTEAQYF.

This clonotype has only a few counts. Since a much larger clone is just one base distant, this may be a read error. In DNA, the CDR3 is TGTGCCAGCAGCCCCACGGGGCCTGCGGAGACCCAGTTCTTC. The encoded protein is CASSPTGPAETQFF. This rearrangement joins TRBV12-3 or TRBV12-4 to TRBJ2-1; possibly TRBD1 or TRBD2 for D (5 bases each). CDR3 length: 14 amino acids. Trimming removed 6 bases from V and 13 bases from J, with 22 bases in between.

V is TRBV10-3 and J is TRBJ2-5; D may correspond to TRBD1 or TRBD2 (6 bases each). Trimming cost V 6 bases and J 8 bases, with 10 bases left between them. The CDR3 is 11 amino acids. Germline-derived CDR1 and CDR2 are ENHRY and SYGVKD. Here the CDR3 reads CAISGGRTQYF. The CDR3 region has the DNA TGTGCCATCAGCGGGGGCCGCACCCAGTACTTC.

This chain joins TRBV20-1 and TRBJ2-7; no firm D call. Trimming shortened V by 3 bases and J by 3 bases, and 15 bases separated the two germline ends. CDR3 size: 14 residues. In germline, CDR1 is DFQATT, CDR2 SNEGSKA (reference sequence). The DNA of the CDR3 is TGCAGTGCTAGTCACACCCTTACGGGCTACGAGCAGTACTTC. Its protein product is CSASHTLTGYEQYF.

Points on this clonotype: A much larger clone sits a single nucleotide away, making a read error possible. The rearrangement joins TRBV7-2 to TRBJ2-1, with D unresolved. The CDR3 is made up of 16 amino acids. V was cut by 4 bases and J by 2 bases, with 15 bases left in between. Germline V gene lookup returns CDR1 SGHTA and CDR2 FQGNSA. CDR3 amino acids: CASSSAPDLTYNEQFF. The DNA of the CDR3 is TGTGCCAGCAGCTCCGCCCCGGATCTAACCTACAATGAGCAGTTCTTC.

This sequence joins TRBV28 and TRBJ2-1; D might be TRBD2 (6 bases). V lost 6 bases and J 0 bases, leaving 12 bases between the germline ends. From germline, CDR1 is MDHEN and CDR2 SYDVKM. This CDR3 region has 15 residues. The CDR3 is CASSQVAASYNEQFF. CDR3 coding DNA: TGTGCCAGCAGCCAGGTAGCGGCCTCCTACAATGAGCAGTTCTTC.

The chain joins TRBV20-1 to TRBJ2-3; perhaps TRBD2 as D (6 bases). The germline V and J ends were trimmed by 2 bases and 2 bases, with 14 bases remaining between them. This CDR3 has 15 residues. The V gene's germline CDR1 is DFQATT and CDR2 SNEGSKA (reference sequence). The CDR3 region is CSARIGSDITDTQYF. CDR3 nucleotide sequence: TGCAGTGCTAGAATCGGGAGCGATATCACAGATACGCAGTATTTT.

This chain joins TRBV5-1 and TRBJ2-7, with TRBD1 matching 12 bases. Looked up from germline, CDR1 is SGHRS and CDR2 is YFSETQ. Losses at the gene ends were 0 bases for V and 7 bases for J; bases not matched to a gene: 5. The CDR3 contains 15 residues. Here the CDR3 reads CASSLAGQGADEQYF. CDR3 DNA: TGCGCCAGCAGCTTGGCGGGACAGGGGGCGGATGAGCAGTACTTC.

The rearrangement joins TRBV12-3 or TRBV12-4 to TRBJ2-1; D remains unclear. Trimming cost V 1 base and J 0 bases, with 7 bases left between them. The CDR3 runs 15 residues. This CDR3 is CASSLDGRSYNEQFF. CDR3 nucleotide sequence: TGTGCCAGCAGTTTAGACGGACGCTCCTACAATGAGCAGTTCTTC.